This T cell receptor beta chain originates from a study of T cell repertoires in cytomegalovirus infection. Study-level background: A matching HLA type, together with CMV infection, was signaled by public TCR beta signatures. Study-level points and caveats: Ex vivo, HLA-C-restricted CMV-specific TCR beta clonotypes prevailed over the rest of the response. Cumulative public TCR beta family frequency identified CMV carriers with the relevant HLA.

TCRdb processed the reads anew with MiXCR; each CDR3 protein has one entry. The table lists approximately 500,000 distinct CDR3 sequences, about 17% of them singletons. CDR3 size: 19 residues. CDR1 and CDR2 (germline): LGHNA, YNFKEQ. J lost 9 bases, V lost 3 bases, and 18 bases had no gene match. This clonotype was observed a handful of times. Its matching antigen is unknown. The gene calls are TRBV4-2 and TRBJ1-6; 9 nucleotides match TRBD1. The origin of this receptor is a human donor in good health (CMV status not recorded). Some clones in this sample may be carry-over from other donors' samples. The specimen was CD8+ T cells from PBMCs. The DNA for the CDR3 is TGTGCCAGCAGCCAGGTTCTCTCCGGGACAGGGAGTATAACTTCACCCCTCCACTTT. Its translation is CASSQVLSGTGSITSPLHF.